Here is one T cell receptor beta chain with its context. Sequence at one end of the junction differs from germline and may be a read error. Data came from immunoSEQ multiplex PCR; TCRdb stores just in-frame clones and leaves some out. The sample gives roughly 120,000 clones, about 87% of which show up once; 3.4% is in the top ten. The data were obtained in a study of control samples from healthy donors and cancer patients. The CDR3 extends over 13 amino acids. Germline loops: CDR1 MNHEY, CDR2 SVGAGI. The chain couples TRBV6-5 to TRBJ2-7; a weak D match, TRBD2 (6 bases). This sequence originates from a man in his forties in good health. Source material: blood. In nucleotides, the CDR3 is TGTGCCAGCGGCAGGGAGGTCTCCTTCGAGCAGTACTTC. This gives the protein CASGREVSFEQYF.